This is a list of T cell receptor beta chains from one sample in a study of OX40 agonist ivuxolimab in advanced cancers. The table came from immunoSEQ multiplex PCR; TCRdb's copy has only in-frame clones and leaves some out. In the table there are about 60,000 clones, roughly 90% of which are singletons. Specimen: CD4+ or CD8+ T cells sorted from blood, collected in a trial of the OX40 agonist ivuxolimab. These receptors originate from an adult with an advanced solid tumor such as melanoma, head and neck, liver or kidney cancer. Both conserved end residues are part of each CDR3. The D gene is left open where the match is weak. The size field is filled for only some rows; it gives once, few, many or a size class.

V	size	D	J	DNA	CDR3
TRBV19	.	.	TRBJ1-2	TGTGCCAGTAGTTTAAGGGGAGAATATGGCTACACCTTC	CASSLRGEYGYTF
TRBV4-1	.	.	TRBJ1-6	TGCGCCAGCAGCCAAGAAGGGCACAGTTATAATTCACCCCTCCACTTT	CASSQEGHSYNSPLHF
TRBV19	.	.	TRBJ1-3	TGTGCCAGCAGAGACCTTTCCGGAAACACCATATATTTT	CASRDLSGNTIYF
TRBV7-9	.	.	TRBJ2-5	TGTGCCAGCAGCTTAGCGATCCAGGGGAGGTCTGAGACCCAGTACTTC	CASSLAIQGRSETQYF
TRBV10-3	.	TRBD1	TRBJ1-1	TGTGCCCCCCTAGACGGGACAGGGGGCGCGGGGCGGACTGAAGCTTTCTTT	CAPLDGTGGAGRTEAFF
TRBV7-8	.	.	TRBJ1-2	TGTGCCAGCAGCTTAGTTTCTACAGTCAACTATGGCTACACCTTC	CASSLVSTVNYGYTF
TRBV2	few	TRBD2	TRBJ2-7	TGTGCCAGCAGGGGAGGACTAGCGGGGACCTCCTACGAGCAGTACTTC	CASRGGLAGTSYEQYF
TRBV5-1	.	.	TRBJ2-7	TGCGCCAGCAGCTCCGTCATAGACTACGAGCAGTACTTC	CASSSVIDYEQYF
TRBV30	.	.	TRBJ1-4	TGTGCCTGGAGGTGGGGGCGCGGGGCTAATGAAAAACTGTTTTTT	CAWRWGRGANEKLFF
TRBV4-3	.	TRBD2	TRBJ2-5	TGCGCCAGCAGCCTCTGGACTAGCGGGAGTGAGACCCAGTACTTC	CASSLWTSGSETQYF
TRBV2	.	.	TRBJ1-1	TGTGCCAGCAGTGAAGCCCCGGGCTGGAACACTGAAGCTTTCTTT	CASSEAPGWNTEAFF
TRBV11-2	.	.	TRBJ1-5	TGTGCCAGCAGCTTAGATCGCTATCAGCCCCAGCATTTT	CASSLDRYQPQHF
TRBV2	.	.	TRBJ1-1	TGTGCCAGCAGTTTAGGGGGGGTGGAAACTGAAGCTTTCTTT	CASSLGGVETEAFF
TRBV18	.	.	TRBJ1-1	TGTGCCAGCTCACCACGCGATTCCAGGGGCTTGAGGACTGAAGCTTTCTTT	CASSPRDSRGLRTEAFF
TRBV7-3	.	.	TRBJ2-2	TGTGCCAGCAGCTTAAATTCCGGGGGTAACACCGGGGAGCTGTTTTTT	CASSLNSGGNTGELFF
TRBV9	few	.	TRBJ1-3	TGTGCCAGCAGCCAAGACGTCGCGCGAGGAAACACCATATATTTT	CASSQDVARGNTIYF
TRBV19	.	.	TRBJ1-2	TGTGCCAGTAGTATGGGATGGACGGAACTTAGGTACTATGGCTACACCTTC	CASSMGWTELRYYGYTF
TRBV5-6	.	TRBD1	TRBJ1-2	TGTGCCAGCAGCCCGATACTTTTGACAGGGGGGGATGGCTACACCTTC	CASSPILLTGGDGYTF
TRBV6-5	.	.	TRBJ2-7	TGTGCCAGCCTTCCGAGGACCGACTCCTACGAGCAGTACTTC	CASLPRTDSYEQYF
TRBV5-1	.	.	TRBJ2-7	TGCGCCAGCAGCTTGGGACAGGCGGTGGACGAGCAGTACTTC	CASSLGQAVDEQYF
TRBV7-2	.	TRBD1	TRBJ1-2	TGTGCCAGCAGCTTGGGACAGGGCTATGGCTACACCTTC	CASSLGQGYGYTF
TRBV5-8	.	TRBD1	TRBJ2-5	TGTGCCAGCAGCCCCCGGACAGGGGCAATTGAGACCCAGTACTTC	CASSPRTGAIETQYF
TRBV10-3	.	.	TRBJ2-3	TGTGCCATCGGGGGCACAGATACGCAGTATTTT	CAIGGTDTQYF
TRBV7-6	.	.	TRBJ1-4	TGTGCCAGCAGCCCGACCCCAGACACAACTAATGAAAAACTGTTTTTT	CASSPTPDTTNEKLFF
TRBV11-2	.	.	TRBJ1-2	TGTGCCAGCAGCTTAGACGGGAACTATGGCTACACCTTC	CASSLDGNYGYTF
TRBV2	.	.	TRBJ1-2	TGTGCCAGCAGTGCGGCGGAAAACTATGGCTACACCTTC	CASSAAENYGYTF
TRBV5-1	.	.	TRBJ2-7	TGCGCCAGCAGCTTGGCCGGGACGAGCTCCTACGAGCAGTACTTC	CASSLAGTSSYEQYF
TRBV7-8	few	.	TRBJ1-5	TGTGCCAGCAGCTTGGACACTTTCAATCAGCCCCAGCATTTT	CASSLDTFNQPQHF
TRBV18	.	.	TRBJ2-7	TGTGCCAGCTCACCACCGGGGGTAGCTGCCGAGCAGTACTTC	CASSPPGVAAEQYF
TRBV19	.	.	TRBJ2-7	TGTGCCAGTAGTCCCCTTGGTAGACCTCCATACGAGCAGTACTTC	CASSPLGRPPYEQYF
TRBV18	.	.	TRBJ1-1	TGTGCCAGCTCCCAAGGGGATCGTAATAGAGCTTTCTTT	CASSQGDRNRAFF
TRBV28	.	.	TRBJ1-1	TGTGCCAGCAGTTCTGGACAAAACACTGAAGCTTTCTTT	CASSSGQNTEAFF
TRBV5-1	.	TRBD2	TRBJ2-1	TGCGCCAGCAGACGCCCCGGGACTAGCAATGAGCAGTTCTTC	CASRRPGTSNEQFF
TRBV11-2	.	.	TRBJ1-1	TGTGCCAGCAGCGCTCAGTGGGAAGCTTTCTTT	CASSAQWEAFF
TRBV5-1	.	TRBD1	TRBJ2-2	TGCGCCAGCAGTACAGGGGAGTGGCTGTTTTTT	CASSTGEWLFF